One and the same sample provided the 8 T cell receptor beta chains below, sequenced in a study of T cell responses to AZD1222 COVID-19 vaccine. The method was immunoSEQ multiplex PCR; TCRdb's version includes in-frame clones alone and lacks a portion of them. The sample lists some 200,000 clones; about 92% were seen once. The starting material was peripheral blood, obtained on day 0 of AZD1222 vaccination. The receptor set was obtained from an adult in good health.

The rearrangement links TRBV5-4 to TRBJ2-7; 10 bases map to TRBD1. V shed 2 bases and J 4 bases; nucleotides not matched to a gene: 9. This CDR3 region has 16 residues. Germline CDR1 is SGHNT and CDR2 is YYREEE (reference sequence). CDR3 sequence reads: CASSFPGQGINYEQYF. CDR3 sequence (DNA): TGTGCCAGCAGCTTTCCGGGACAGGGGATTAATTACGAGCAGTACTTC.

J is TRBJ2-7 and V is TRBV29-1, with a tentative D call TRBD1 (7 bases). Germline CDR1 is SQVTM and CDR2 is ANQGSEA. With 1 base removed from V and 4 bases from J, the gap between germline ends came to 17 bases. This CDR3 spans 15 amino acids. The CDR3, as DNA: TGCAGCGTTGAAGGCGGGACAGCCGGACCTTACGAGCAGTACTTC. This codes for CSVEGGTAGPYEQYF.

The gene calls are TRBV3-1 (or the pseudogene TRBV3-2) and TRBJ2-2, with D possibly being TRBD2 (6 bases). Deletions cut 4 bases from V and 3 bases from J, with 12 bases between. Looked up from germline, CDR1 is LGHDT and CDR2 is YNNKEL (reference sequence). The CDR3 is 15 residues long. In DNA form, the CDR3 reads TGTGCCAGCAGCCTAGTCGGGAGACACACCGGGGAGCTGTTTTTT. This translates into CASSLVGRHTGELFF.

In its sample, this clone was seen once. The chain links TRBV19 to TRBJ2-1, with D perhaps TRBD2 (5 bases). Germline lookup yields CDR1 LNHDA and CDR2 SQIVND (reference sequence). The CDR3 consists of 16 residues. The ends were cut back, 2 bases at V and 2 bases at J, with 13 bases in the middle. CDR3 region: CASSISGNTPYNEQFF. The CDR3 region has the DNA TGTGCCAGTAGTATATCCGGGAATACCCCCTACAATGAGCAGTTCTTC.

The V gene is TRBV19, the J gene TRBJ2-7; no clear D gene. The CDR3 is made up of 16 amino acids. Germline lookup yields CDR1 LNHDA and CDR2 SQIVND (reference sequence). Trimming stripped 0 bases from V and 0 bases from J, with 12 bases between. CDR3 DNA sequence: TGTGCCAGTAGTATAGATCACTGGACGGCCTCCTACGAGCAGTACTTC. Translation gives CASSIDHWTASYEQYF.

The rearrangement uses TRBV2 and TRBJ1-1; 9 nucleotides line up with TRBD1. Germline CDR1 SNHLY, CDR2 FYNNEI. V gave up 6 bases and J gave up 8 bases; unmatched junction bases: 7. The CDR3 length is 13 residues. For the CDR3, the DNA is TGTGCCAGCAGAACCAACAGGGGGCAAGAAGCTTTCTTT. Protein: CASRTNRGQEAFF. The full variable domain, completed using reference TRBV2 and TRBJ1-1, is EPEVTQTPSHQVTQMGQEVILRCVPISNHLYFYWYRQILGQKVEFLVSFYNNEISEKSEIFDDQFSVERPDGSNFTLKIRSTKLEDSAMYFCASRTNRGQEAFFGQGTRLTVV.

The chain has TRBV6-1 and TRBJ2-7; possible D gene TRBD2, 5 bases. The germline V gene encodes CDR1 MNHNS and CDR2 SASEGT. V was pared by 2 bases and J by 7 bases, with 21 bases between. The CDR3 totals 16 residues. CDR3 in amino acids: CASSEILAPTGVEQYF. The DNA of the CDR3 is TGTGCCAGCAGTGAAATCCTGGCCCCAACCGGGGTAGAGCAGTACTTC.

The V call is TRBV3-1 (or the pseudogene TRBV3-2), the J call TRBJ2-7; unclear D gene. V lost 1 base and J lost 3, with 7 bases in between. CDR1 and CDR2 (germline): LGHDT, YNNKEL (reference sequence). The CDR3 length is 13 residues. DNA for the CDR3: TGTGCCAGCAGCCAAGCGTTGGTCTACGAGCAGTACTTC. Translated: CASSQALVYEQYF.